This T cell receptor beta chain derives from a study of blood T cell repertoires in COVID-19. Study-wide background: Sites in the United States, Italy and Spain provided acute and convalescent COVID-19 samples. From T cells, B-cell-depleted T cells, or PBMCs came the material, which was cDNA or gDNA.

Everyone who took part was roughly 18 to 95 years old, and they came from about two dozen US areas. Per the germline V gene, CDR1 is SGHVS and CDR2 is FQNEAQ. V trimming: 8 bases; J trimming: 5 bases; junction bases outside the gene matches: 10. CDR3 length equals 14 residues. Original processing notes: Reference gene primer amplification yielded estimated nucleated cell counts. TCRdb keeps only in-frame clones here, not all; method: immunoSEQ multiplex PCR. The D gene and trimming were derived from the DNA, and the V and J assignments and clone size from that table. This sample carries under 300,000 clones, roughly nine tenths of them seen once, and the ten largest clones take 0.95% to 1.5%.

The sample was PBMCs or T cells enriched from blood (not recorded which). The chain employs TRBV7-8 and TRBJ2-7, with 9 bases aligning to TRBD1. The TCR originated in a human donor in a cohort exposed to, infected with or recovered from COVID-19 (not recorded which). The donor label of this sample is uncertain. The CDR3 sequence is CASGYRGRINEQYF. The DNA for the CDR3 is TGTGCCAGCGGTTACAGGGGGCGAATCAACGAGCAGTACTTC. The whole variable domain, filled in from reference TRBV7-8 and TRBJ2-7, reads GAGVSQSPRYKVAKRGQDVALRCDPISGHVSLFWYQQALGQGPEFLTYFQNEAQLDKSGLPSDRFFAERPEGSVSTLKIQRTQQEDSAVYLCASGYRGRINEQYFGPGTRLTVT.